This T cell receptor beta chain was identified in a study of CD4 T cells in relation to SARS-CoV-2 and coronaviruses. Across the study: ViraFEST: roughly 10-day antigen culture of PBMCs, then TCR beta CDR3 sequencing. Negative control cultures got HIV-1 Nef peptides or no peptide.

The method was immunoSEQ multiplex PCR; TCRdb's version includes in-frame clones alone and lacks a portion of them. In the table there are fewer than 25,000 clones, roughly 80% of which are singletons. The CDR3 extends over 15 amino acids. Trimming pared 4 bases from V and 2 bases from J, leaving 16 bases between. Germline V gives CDR1 SGHRS, CDR2 YFSETQ. The unexposed donors gave CD4+ T cells in about 2010-2019, prior to COVID-19. The cells were cultured for about 10 days before CD4+ T cells were isolated. Unexposed-donor CD4+ T cells were probed with SARS-CoV-2 S/N and four cold-coronavirus spikes, cells permitting. With regard to this clone: Antigen specificity is unknown.

This sequence was found in a human donor in good health. V usage is TRBV5-1 and J usage is TRBJ2-7; D may be TRBD2 (6 bases). The sequenced sample consisted of CD4+ T cells from PBMCs, cultured in vitro. The CDR3 sequence: CASSVDRDFTYEQYF. CDR3 nucleotides: TGCGCCAGCAGCGTGGACCGGGACTTCACCTACGAGCAGTACTTC.